The clone carrying this T cell receptor (beta chain) was seen more than once but under ten times. What it binds is unknown. Combining a sample-barcoded 5' primer with a J-beta primer mix, a second PCR ran for roughly 7 to 11 cycles. Via MiXCR, TCRdb re-called the 5' RACE reads, giving one row per CDR3 protein. Among 1.5 million to 2 million distinct CDR3 sequences, about 50% were seen once, and the ten largest hold over 2%. In germline, CDR1 is DFQATT, CDR2 SNEGSKA (reference sequence). This CDR3 has 12 amino acids. V was shortened by 0 bases and J by 6 bases, with 8 bases between the two germline ends. These data are taken from a study of blood T cells in healthy people across ages. Study-level findings and limits: Fewer expanded clones and more diversity marked long-lived versus aged donors.

The TCR sequence derives from a woman between 40 and 50 years old in good health. The sample taken for sequencing was blood. V gene TRBV20-1 combines with J gene TRBJ2-5; the D gene is possibly TRBD1 (6 bases). The chain's CDR3 is CSAREGAKTQYF. The CDR3 nucleotides read TGCAGTGCTAGAGAGGGGGCCAAGACCCAGTACTTC.